This is a list of T cell receptor beta chains from one sample in a study of blood T cell repertoires in COVID-19. The protocol was immunoSEQ multiplex PCR, while the TCRdb copy is restricted to in-frame clones and leaves out a portion. The sample lists around 250,000 clones; approximately 90% were seen once. Sequenced input: PBMCs or T cells enriched from blood (not recorded which). Source of these receptors: a middle-aged man who had been exposed to COVID-19. CDR3s include the opening cysteine and the closing phenylalanine or tryptophan. D genes are given only for firm matches.

d_gene	v_gene	CDR3aa
TRBD1	TRBV7-6	CASSLEGAAAFF
.	TRBV12-2	CASRLTHSCREAWTGELFF
.	TRBV7-9	CAKGGDPTDTQYF
.	TRBV14	CASSQVGGTTDTQYF
TRBD1	TRBV5-1	CASSLDGTDFNEQFF
.	TRBV28	CASTGLSYEQYF
TRBD2	TRBV5-1	CASSSSGLAAQETQYF
.	TRBV5-4	CASSVAYAGANVLTF
TRBD1	TRBV29-1	CSDSDRVLDQPQHF
TRBD1	TRBV28	CASRLTPGQGAYEQYF
TRBD1	TRBV7-9	CASSSPGQGYEQYF
.	TRBV28	CASSMVVSDQPQHF
TRBD2	TRBV9	CASSPGTSVKGGQETQYF
.	TRBV10-3	CAISGAEGQETQYF
TRBD1	TRBV2	CASKQGATQLYGYTF
TRBD2	TRBV15	CATSEGREVQETQYF
TRBD2	TRBV10-1	CASSESTGRFYEQYF
TRBD2	TRBV5-1	CASSFSGRAVDEQFF
.	TRBV6-5	CASRGGASYEQYF
TRBD2	TRBV10-3	CAMGTSGTGFNTGELFF
TRBD1	TRBV5-1	CASSLAPDRAYEQYF
.	TRBV30	CAYQVNTEAFF
.	TRBV4-3	CASSQELSTGTSDEQYF
.	TRBV5-1	CASSRGDTQETQYF
.	TRBV28	CASKTPRGADGYTF
.	TRBV30	CACNGLQYYEQYF
TRBD1	TRBV24-1	CATSDSPPLDREIGYTF
TRBD2	TRBV19	CASSPGGYAQYF
TRBD1	TRBV7-9	CASSPWTGEGGELFF
.	TRBV25-1	CASSESRTDNEKLFF
TRBD2	TRBV27	CASSGLAGGVDTQYF
.	TRBV6-1	CASSEGETGELFF
TRBD2	TRBV7-9	CASRPPGGDTGELFF
.	TRBV24-1	CATSDIRPKDTEAFF
TRBD1	TRBV30	CAWEGQGVEKLFF
TRBD1	TRBV5-6	CASSLWTGVNYGYTF
.	TRBV2	CASSGLGRDTQYF
.	TRBV9	CASSVTAMNTGELFF
TRBD1	TRBV6-5	CASSPQGAYYGYTF
.	TRBV27	CASSTRSRAYEQYF
TRBD1	TRBV28	CATNYRGLRNTIYF